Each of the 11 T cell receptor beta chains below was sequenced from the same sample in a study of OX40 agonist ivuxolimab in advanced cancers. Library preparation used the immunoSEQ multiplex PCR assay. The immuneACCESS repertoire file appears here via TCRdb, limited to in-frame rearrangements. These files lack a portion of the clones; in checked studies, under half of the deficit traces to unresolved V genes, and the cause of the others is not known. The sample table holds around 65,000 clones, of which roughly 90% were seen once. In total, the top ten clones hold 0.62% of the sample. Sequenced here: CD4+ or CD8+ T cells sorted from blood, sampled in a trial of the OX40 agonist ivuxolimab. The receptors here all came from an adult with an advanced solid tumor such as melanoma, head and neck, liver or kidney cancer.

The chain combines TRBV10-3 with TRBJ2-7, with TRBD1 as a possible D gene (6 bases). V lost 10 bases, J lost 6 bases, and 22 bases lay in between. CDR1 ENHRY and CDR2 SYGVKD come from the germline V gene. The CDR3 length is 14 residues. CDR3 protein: CASSYRDTSFEQYF. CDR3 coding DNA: TGTGCCAGCAGCTACCGGGACACCAGCTTCGAGCAGTACTTC.

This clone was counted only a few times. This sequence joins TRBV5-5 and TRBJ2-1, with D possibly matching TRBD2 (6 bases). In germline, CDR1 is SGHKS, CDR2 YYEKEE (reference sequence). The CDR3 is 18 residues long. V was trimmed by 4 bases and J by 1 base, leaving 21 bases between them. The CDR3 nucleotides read TGTGCCAGCAGCACCGGAGGGTCAGGGCTGACTTCCTACAATGAGCAGTTCTTC. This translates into CASSTGGSGLTSYNEQFF.

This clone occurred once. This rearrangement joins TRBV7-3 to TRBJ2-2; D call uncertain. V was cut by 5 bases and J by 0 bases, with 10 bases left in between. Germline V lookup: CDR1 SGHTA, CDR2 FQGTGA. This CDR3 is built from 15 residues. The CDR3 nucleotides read TGTGCCAGCAGCCCACAGAGAGCGAACACCGGGGAGCTGTTTTTT. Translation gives CASSPQRANTGELFF.

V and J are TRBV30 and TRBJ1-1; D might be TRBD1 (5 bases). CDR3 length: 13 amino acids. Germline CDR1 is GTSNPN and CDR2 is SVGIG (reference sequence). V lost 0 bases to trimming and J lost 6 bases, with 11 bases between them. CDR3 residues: CAWSVIQGAEAFF. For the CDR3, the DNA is TGTGCCTGGAGTGTAATTCAGGGTGCTGAAGCTTTCTTT. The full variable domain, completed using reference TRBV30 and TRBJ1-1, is SQTIHQWPATLVQPVGSPLSLECTVEGTSNPNLYWYRQAAGRGLQLLFYSVGIGQISSEVPQNLSASRPQDRQFILSSKKLLLSDSGFYLCAWSVIQGAEAFFGQGTRLTVV.

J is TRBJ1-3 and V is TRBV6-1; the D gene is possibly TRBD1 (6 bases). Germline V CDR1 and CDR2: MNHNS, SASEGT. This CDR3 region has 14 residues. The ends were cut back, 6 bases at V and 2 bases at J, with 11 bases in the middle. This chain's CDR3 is CASSRGGAGNTIYF. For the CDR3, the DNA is TGTGCCAGCAGCCGAGGGGGGGCTGGAAACACCATATATTTT.

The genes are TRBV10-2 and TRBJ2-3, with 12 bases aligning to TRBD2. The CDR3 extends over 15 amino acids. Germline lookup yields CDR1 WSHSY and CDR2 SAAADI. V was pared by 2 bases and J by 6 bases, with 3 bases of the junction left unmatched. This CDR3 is CASSELAGGSDTQYF. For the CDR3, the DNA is TGCGCCAGCAGTGAGCTAGCGGGAGGGTCGGATACGCAGTATTTT.

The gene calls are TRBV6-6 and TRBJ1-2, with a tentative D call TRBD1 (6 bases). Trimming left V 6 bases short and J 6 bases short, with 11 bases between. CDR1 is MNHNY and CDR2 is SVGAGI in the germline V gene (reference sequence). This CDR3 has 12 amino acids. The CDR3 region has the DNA TGTGCCAGCAGAAACGGACAGAATGGCTACACCTTC. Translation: CASRNGQNGYTF.

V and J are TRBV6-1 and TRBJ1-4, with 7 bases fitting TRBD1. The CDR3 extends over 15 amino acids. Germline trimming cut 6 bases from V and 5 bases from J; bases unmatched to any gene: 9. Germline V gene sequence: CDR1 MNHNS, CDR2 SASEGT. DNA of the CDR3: TGTGCCAGCAGCGACCCCGGACAGGTGAATGAAAAACTGTTTTTT. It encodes CASSDPGQVNEKLFF.

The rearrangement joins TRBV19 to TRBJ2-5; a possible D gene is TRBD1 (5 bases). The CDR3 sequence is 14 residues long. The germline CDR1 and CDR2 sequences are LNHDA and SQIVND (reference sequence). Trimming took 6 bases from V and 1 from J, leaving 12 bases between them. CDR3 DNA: TGTGCCAGTAGGGTTAGGCAGGGCCAAGAGACCCAGTACTTC. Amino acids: CASRVRQGQETQYF.

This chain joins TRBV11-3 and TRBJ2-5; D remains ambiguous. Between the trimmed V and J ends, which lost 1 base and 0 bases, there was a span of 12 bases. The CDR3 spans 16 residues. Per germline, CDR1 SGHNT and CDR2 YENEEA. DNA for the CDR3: TGTGCCAGCAGCTTAGGAACAGCGACCGACCAAGAGACCCAGTACTTC. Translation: CASSLGTATDQETQYF.

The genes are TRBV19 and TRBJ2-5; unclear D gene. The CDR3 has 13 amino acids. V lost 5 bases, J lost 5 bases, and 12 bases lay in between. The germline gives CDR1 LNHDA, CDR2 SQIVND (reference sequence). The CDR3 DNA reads TGTGCCAGTAGTTCGGTTTCCGGGGAGACCCAGTACTTC. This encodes CASSSVSGETQYF.